Below are 30 T cell receptor beta chains sequenced from a single sample in a study of T cell repertoires in cytomegalovirus infection. TCRdb called the reads again in MiXCR, with one record for every CDR3 protein. The sample holds 700,000 to 900,000 distinct CDR3 sequences; approximately 32% are singletons and the top ten take about 12%. These receptors have no identified antigens. Material: cultured CD8+ T cells from PBMCs, obtained from culture after CMV antigen stimulation. These receptors were obtained from a human donor in good health (CMV status not recorded). Some clones in this sample may be carry-over from other donors' samples.

The table lists this clonotype with a few counts. V and J are TRBV5-4 and TRBJ2-1; 10 bases fit TRBD2. Germline V gene lookup returns CDR1 SGHNT and CDR2 YYREEE (reference sequence). This CDR3 is 16 amino acids long. The ends lost 0 bases at V and 2 bases at J; junction bases unmatched: 2. CDR3 nucleotides: TGTGCCAGCAGCTTGGGGCTAGCGGGGGCCTACAATGAGCAGTTCTTC. It is translated as CASSLGLAGAYNEQFF.

V usage is TRBV13 and J usage is TRBJ2-4, with D perhaps matching TRBD1 (6 bases). The CDR3 spans 14 residues. Deletions cut 2 bases from V and 6 bases from J, with 11 bases between. Germline assignment: CDR1 PRHDT and CDR2 FYEKMQ (reference sequence). CDR3 sequence reads: CASSLNRVGNIQYF. The CDR3 bases are TGTGCCAGCAGCTTAAACAGGGTAGGAAACATTCAGTACTTC.

This clonotype showed up just a few times. J is TRBJ1-1 and V is TRBV28, with TRBD1 matching 7 bases. This CDR3 region has 15 residues. V was clipped by 5 bases and J by 2 bases; unmatched bases: 8. The germline CDR1 and CDR2 sequences are MDHEN and SYDVKM. The CDR3 coding sequence is TGTGCCAGCAGTCCGGGACAGTATGCCAACACTGAAGCTTTCTTT. This codes for CASSPGQYANTEAFF.

This clonotype came up once. V and J are TRBV6-1 and TRBJ1-2; the D is unclear. Germline V gene data show CDR1 as MNHNS and CDR2 as SASEGT. Trimming shortened V by 3 bases and J by 2 bases, and 16 bases separated the two germline ends. The CDR3 runs to 16 residues. CDR3 bases: TGTGCCAGCAGTGATTTTTCGGCATACCTAAACTATGGCTACACCTTC. This codes for CASSDFSAYLNYGYTF.

This clonotype was picked up a small number of times. This chain links TRBV11-3 with TRBJ2-3, with 7 positions matching TRBD1. The germline V gene has CDR1 SGHNT and CDR2 YENEEA. This CDR3 contains 13 residues. J lost 6 bases, V lost 4 bases, and 4 bases had no gene match. CDR3 sequence reads: CASSYDRADTQYF. DNA for the CDR3: TGTGCCAGCAGCTACGACAGGGCTGATACGCAGTATTTT.

The rearrangement uses TRBV6-1 and TRBJ2-1; 8 bases line up with TRBD2. The junction had 6 bases not matched to a gene; V was cut back by 7 bases and J by 4 bases. The CDR3 loop spans 14 amino acids. Germline values: CDR1 MNHNS, CDR2 SASEGT. Here the CDR3 reads CASMMRGAYNEQFF. CDR3 in DNA: TGTGCCAGCATGATGCGGGGGGCTTACAATGAGCAGTTCTTC.

This clonotype was seen ten or more times. The chain links TRBV28 to TRBJ2-1, with 8 bases aligning to TRBD1. V dropped 5 bases and J dropped 6; count of bases not matched to a gene: 9. Germline V gives CDR1 MDHEN, CDR2 SYDVKM. This CDR3 region has 15 residues. DNA for the CDR3: TGTGCCAGCAGTGGGTCGGACAGGGTAACCAATGAGCAGTTCTTC. This codes for CASSGSDRVTNEQFF.

This rearrangement joins TRBV20-1 to TRBJ1-1; D gene uncertain. The length of the CDR3 is 13 residues. Looked up from germline, CDR1 is DFQATT and CDR2 is SNEGSKA (reference sequence). Trimming shortened V by 5 bases and J by 6 bases, and 16 bases separated the two germline ends. The CDR3 DNA follows: TGCAGTGCTGCCTTAAGGTGGGGTTCTGAAGCTTTCTTT. It codes for CSAALRWGSEAFF.

This clonotype was counted between two and nine times. The chain is built from TRBV7-9 and TRBJ2-4, with 8 bases matching TRBD1. The CDR3 extends over 15 amino acids. After removal of 6 bases from V and 2 bases from J, the junction contained 6 bases not matched to a gene. CDR1 SEHNR and CDR2 FQNEAQ come from the germline V gene (reference sequence). In DNA form, the CDR3 reads TGTGCCAGCAGGCCAGGGGGCGCCCCCAAAAACATTCAGTACTTC. Protein sequence: CASRPGGAPKNIQYF.

The CDR3 DNA follows: TGTGCCAGCAGTTACTCGGACTTCGGGGTTGGTGAAGCTTTCTTT. This encodes CASSYSDFGVGEAFF. The V call is TRBV6-5, the J call TRBJ1-1, with D unresolved. The CDR3 spans 15 residues. Trimming took off 0 bases at V and 7 bases at J, with 15 bases between the two ends. Germline values: CDR1 MNHEY, CDR2 SVGAGI.

The chain combines TRBV4-1 with TRBJ1-1, with TRBD1 identical over 7 bases. Looked up from germline, CDR1 is MGHRA and CDR2 is YSYEKL. The CDR3 runs to 15 residues. J lost 2 bases, V lost 3 bases, and 6 bases had no gene match. The CDR3 DNA reads as TGCGCCAGCAGCCATGCGGGACAGAAAAACACTGAAGCTTTCTTT. Its translation: CASSHAGQKNTEAFF.

This chain joins TRBV9 and TRBJ2-2; D is tentatively TRBD1 or TRBD2 (5 bases each). Germline V gene sequence: CDR1 SGDLS, CDR2 YYNGEE. The CDR3 extends over 13 amino acids. V shed 6 bases and J shed 4 bases, with 10 bases lying between them. For the CDR3, the DNA is TGTGCCAGCAACCGGGGCGGCACCGGGGAGCTGTTTTTT. As protein: CASNRGGTGELFF. The full variable domain, rest sourced from reference TRBV9 and TRBJ2-2, is DSGVTQTPKHLITATGQRVTLRCSPRSGDLSVYWYQQSLDQGLQFLIQYYNGEERAKGNILERFSAQQFPDLHSELNLSSLELGDSALYFCASNRGGTGELFFGEGSRLTVL.

This sequence joins TRBV12-3 or TRBV12-4 and TRBJ2-5, with unresolved D. This CDR3 is 14 amino acids long. The V end was cut by 5 bases, the J end by 9 bases, with 19 bases between. In DNA form, the CDR3 reads TGTGCCAGCAGTCTCACCACGGGTGTGGTGCCCCAGTACTTC. Translated: CASSLTTGVVPQYF.

This clonotype showed up many times. The genes are TRBV7-2 and TRBJ2-3; TRBD2 matches 13 bases. This CDR3 comprises 16 residues. After removal of 3 bases from V and 3 bases from J, the junction contained 3 bases not matched to a gene. CDR1 SGHTA and CDR2 FQGNSA come from the germline V gene. The CDR3 protein is CASSFRLAGGTDTQYF. The CDR3 DNA sequence: TGTGCCAGCAGCTTTCGACTAGCGGGGGGTACAGATACGCAGTATTTT.

This clonotype was seen only a few times. The J gene is TRBJ2-2, the V gene TRBV6-1, with D unresolved. The CDR3 contains 12 residues. Germline values: CDR1 MNHNS, CDR2 SASEGT. The V gene lost 11 bases and the J gene lost 4 bases, with 11 bases spanning the gap. The CDR3: CAVRAGTGELFF. The CDR3 DNA is TGTGCCGTTCGAGCTGGCACCGGGGAGCTGTTTTTT.

The chain has TRBV4-3 and TRBJ2-1; 7 nucleotides match TRBD2. Germline CDR1 and CDR2: LGHNA and YSLEER. The V gene end was trimmed by 0 bases and the J gene end by 10 bases; junction bases not matched to a gene: 12. This CDR3 contains 16 residues. The CDR3 DNA sequence: TGCGCCAGCAGCCAAGAGACAGTCCTAGCGGTCCACGAGCAGTTCTTC. Encoded protein: CASSQETVLAVHEQFF.

This clonotype was picked up a small number of times. The J gene is TRBJ1-2, the V gene TRBV12-3 or TRBV12-4; possible D gene TRBD1, 6 bases. There are 14 residues in the CDR3. The ends were cut back, 6 bases at V and 2 bases at J, with 13 bases in the middle. CDR3 amino acids: CASSPYRENYGYTF. The DNA of the CDR3 is TGTGCCAGCAGCCCATACAGGGAAAACTATGGCTACACCTTC.

This rearrangement joins TRBV5-4 to TRBJ2-3; possible D gene TRBD1, 5 bases. The V end lost 4 bases, the J end lost 2 bases, and 14 bases lay between the germline ends. The CDR3 loop spans 15 amino acids. Germline V gene data show CDR1 as SGHNT and CDR2 as YYREEE (reference sequence). CDR3 in DNA: TGTGCCAGCAGCCTGGACATTACCACCACAGATACGCAGTATTTT. This sequence encodes CASSLDITTTDTQYF. Combining the CDR3 with reference TRBV5-4 and TRBJ2-3 gives the whole variable domain ETGVTQSPTHLIKTRGQQVTLRCSSQSGHNTVSWYQQALGQGPQFIFQYYREEENGRGNFPPRFSGLQFPNYSSELNVNALELDDSALYLCASSLDITTTDTQYFGPGTRLTVL.

This clonotype has at least ten counts. The chain couples TRBV7-9 to TRBJ2-5; perhaps TRBD2 as D (5 bases). V dropped 6 bases and J dropped 7 bases, with 9 bases sitting between them. CDR1 is SEHNR and CDR2 is FQNEAQ in the germline V gene (reference sequence). There are 11 residues in the CDR3. This CDR3 reads CASRTSGTQYF. DNA of the CDR3: TGTGCCAGCAGAACGAGCGGGACCCAGTACTTC. The full variable domain, in which reference TRBV7-9 and TRBJ2-5 provide the parts outside the CDR3, is DTGVSQNPRHKITKRGQNVTFRCDPISEHNRLYWYRQTLGQGPEFLTYFQNEAQLEKSRLLSDRFSAERPKGSFSTLEIQRTEQGDSAMYLCASRTSGTQYFGPGTRLLVL.

This clonotype occurred a few times. CDR3 sequence reads: CASSLFRDSNEQYV. The CDR3 region has the DNA TGTGCCAGCAGTTTATTTAGGGACAGTAACGAGCAGTACGTC. This rearrangement joins TRBV28 to TRBJ2-7; 7 bases line up with TRBD1. Germline trimming cut 1 base from V and 5 bases from J; bases unmatched to any gene: 5. CDR3 length equals 14 residues. Germline V gene lookup returns CDR1 MDHEN and CDR2 SYDVKM.

The chain couples TRBV4-1 to TRBJ2-3, with 7 bases that match TRBD2. The germline gives CDR1 MGHRA, CDR2 YSYEKL. V lost 4 bases, J lost 0 bases, and 10 bases stayed unmatched. The CDR3 runs 17 residues. CDR3 loop: CASSLPASGTSTDTQYF. The CDR3, as DNA: TGCGCCAGCAGCCTCCCCGCTAGCGGCACTAGCACAGATACGCAGTATTTT.

The table lists this clonotype with a few counts. The chain has TRBV7-6 and TRBJ2-1, with D possibly matching TRBD2 (6 bases). The CDR3 has 15 amino acids. Germline CDR1 reads SGHVS; CDR2 reads FNYEAQ. Trimming took off 0 bases at V and 3 bases at J, with 9 bases between the two ends. CDR3 protein: CASSLAGTRYNEQFF. Written as DNA, the CDR3 is TGTGCCAGCAGCTTAGCGGGGACTCGCTACAATGAGCAGTTCTTC.

The sample holds a few counts of this clonotype. The chain employs TRBV20-1 and TRBJ2-2; maybe TRBD2 (7 bases). This CDR3 comprises 17 residues. Per the germline V gene, CDR1 is DFQATT and CDR2 is SNEGSKA (reference sequence). V was cut by 3 bases and J by 1 base, with 18 bases left in between. CDR3 coding DNA: TGCAGTGCTAGGGGAGGGGCAGGGGCGCTGAACACCGGGGAGCTGTTTTTT. This sequence encodes CSARGGAGALNTGELFF.

In this sample, this clonotype turned up a few times. The J gene is TRBJ2-7, the V gene TRBV20-1; 9 bases are a match to TRBD2. Germline assignment: CDR1 DFQATT and CDR2 SNEGSKA (reference sequence). Trimming took 0 bases from V and 0 from J; bases not matched to a gene: 0. The CDR3 runs to 14 residues. CDR3 in amino acids: CSAREAGGSYEQYV. The CDR3 bases are TGCAGTGCTAGAGAAGCGGGGGGCTCCTACGAGCAGTACGTC.

A few counts support this clonotype. The chain is built from TRBV6-2 or TRBV6-3 and TRBJ1-5; D unresolved. V was shortened by 3 bases and J by 0 bases, with 12 bases between the two germline ends. Germline V gene lookup returns CDR1 MNHEY and CDR2 SVGEGT. The CDR3 runs 16 residues. CDR3 residues: CASSYGRTHSNQPQHF. CDR3 coding DNA: TGTGCCAGCAGTTATGGACGGACCCATAGCAATCAGCCCCAGCATTTT.

V gene TRBV28 combines with J gene TRBJ2-2, with D possibly TRBD2 on 5 matching bases. The germline CDR1 and CDR2 sequences are MDHEN and SYDVKM. This CDR3 has 16 amino acids. The V gene lost 6 bases and the J gene lost 5 bases, with 19 bases spanning the gap. DNA of the CDR3: TGTGCCAGCAGACCTATTCGGGGATCTGCGACCGGGGAGCTGTTTTTT. It codes for CASRPIRGSATGELFF.

This clonotype came up many times. The rearrangement uses TRBV7-9 and TRBJ2-5; no definite D call. Germline-derived CDR1 and CDR2 are SEHNR and FQNEAQ (reference sequence). The CDR3 sequence is 13 residues long. Trimming stripped 5 bases from V and 0 bases from J, with 7 bases between. The CDR3 sequence: CASSPMYQETQYF. CDR3 DNA: TGTGCCAGCAGCCCGATGTACCAAGAGACCCAGTACTTC.

This chain links TRBV4-1 with TRBJ2-7; the match to TRBD2 covers 12 bases. CDR1 is MGHRA, CDR2 YSYEKL, per germline. This CDR3 is 19 amino acids long. CDR3 DNA: TGCGCCAGCAGTCCTCTAGAGACTAGCGGGGGCGAACTATCCTACAAGCAGTACGTC. Amino acids: CASSPLETSGGELSYKQYV.

This clonotype showed up many times. The genes are TRBV7-9 and TRBJ1-2, with TRBD1 matching over 11 bases. The germline CDR1 and CDR2 sequences are SEHNR and FQNEAQ (reference sequence). The CDR3 totals 20 residues. V lost 4 bases, J lost 2 bases, and 18 bases stayed unmatched. The CDR3 region is CASSSFSGTGGTFKNYGYTF. The CDR3 nucleotides are TGTGCCAGCAGCTCTTTCTCCGGGACAGGGGGAACTTTTAAGAACTATGGCTACACCTTC.

The chain carries TRBV5-6 and TRBJ2-7; tentative D call: TRBD2 (6 bases). The CDR3 runs 14 residues. V was clipped by 2 bases and J by 3 bases, with 12 bases between them. From germline, CDR1 is SGHDT and CDR2 YYEEEE. The CDR3 spells CASSLGGAIYEQYV. For the CDR3, the DNA is TGTGCCAGCAGCTTAGGCGGGGCTATCTACGAGCAGTACGTC.